These 18 T cell receptor beta chains came from one sample sequenced in a study of cytomegalovirus exposure and HLA in healthy donors. PCR employed 60 Vbeta and 13 Jbeta primers. Some clones are missing from TCRdb's copy, which holds only in-frame ones; the method was immunoSEQ multiplex PCR. The table includes just over 200,000 clones, almost 70% detected once. The source material was PBMCs. The source of these receptors is a man in his forties or fifties in good health and CMV-seropositive.

The V gene is TRBV7-9, the J gene TRBJ2-2; D uncertain. Deletions cut 1 base from V and 0 bases from J, with 6 bases between. CDR3 length: 15 amino acids. Germline loops: CDR1 SEHNR, CDR2 FQNEAQ (reference sequence). The CDR3 nucleotides are TGTGCCAGCAGCTTAGGTAGCTCGAACACCGGGGAGCTGTTTTTT. Its protein product is CASSLGSSNTGELFF.

The rearrangement joins TRBV12-5 to TRBJ2-1; 7 nucleotides agree with TRBD2. The length of the CDR3 is 15 residues. Per germline, CDR1 LGHNT and CDR2 FRNRAP. The J segment lost 7 bases and the V segment lost 0 bases, leaving 6 bases of the junction unmatched. In DNA form, the CDR3 reads TGTGCTAGTGGTTTGGTATCCGGGGGGAAGAATGAGCAGTTCTTC. Amino acid sequence: CASGLVSGGKNEQFF.

The gene calls are TRBV19 and TRBJ2-1, with TRBD2 matching 11 bases. CDR1 is LNHDA and CDR2 is SQIVND in the germline V gene (reference sequence). This CDR3 spans 16 amino acids. V was pared by 6 bases and J by 9 bases, with 13 bases of the junction left unmatched. The CDR3 spells CASSPRGGTSGGEQFF. The CDR3 DNA follows: TGTGCCAGTAGCCCCAGAGGTGGGACTAGCGGAGGTGAGCAGTTCTTC.

The J gene is TRBJ2-7, the V gene TRBV7-3; perhaps TRBD1 as D (6 bases). V shed 3 bases and J shed 4 bases, with 10 bases lying between them. This CDR3 has 13 residues. Germline V gene lookup returns CDR1 SGHTA and CDR2 FQGTGA. The CDR3 region has the DNA TGTGCCAGCAGCTTCAAACAGGGTTACGAGCAGTACTTC. The encoded protein is CASSFKQGYEQYF.

This clone turned up a few times. The J gene is TRBJ2-7, the V gene TRBV10-3, with D perhaps TRBD1 (5 bases). Trimming removed 3 bases at V and 0 bases at J, with 12 bases between. Germline V CDR1 and CDR2: ENHRY, SYGVKD. The CDR3 contains 15 residues. The CDR3 loop reads CAISDTGISSYEQYF. DNA of the CDR3: TGTGCCATCAGTGATACAGGAATTTCCTCCTACGAGCAGTACTTC.

The V gene is TRBV7-2, the J gene TRBJ1-4, with D perhaps TRBD1 (5 bases). The CDR3 spans 17 residues. Trimming took off 5 bases at V and 0 bases at J, with 16 bases between the two ends. Germline V gene lookup returns CDR1 SGHTA and CDR2 FQGNSA. The CDR3 bases are TGTGCCAGCAGCCTTTCGGCGGGGGGGGCAACTAATGAAAAACTGTTTTTT. As protein: CASSLSAGGATNEKLFF.

The V gene is TRBV5-8, the J gene TRBJ2-2; 7 bases are a match to TRBD2. The CDR3 has 15 amino acids. V gave up 10 bases and J gave up 1 base; unmatched junction bases: 10. Germline CDR1 reads SGHTS; CDR2 reads YDEGEE. The CDR3 spells CASPRRGVNTGELFF. The CDR3 nucleotides read TGTGCCTCCCCTCGACGGGGGGTGAACACCGGGGAGCTGTTTTTT.

The chain employs TRBV7-9 and TRBJ1-4, with 7 bases that match TRBD1. The trim removed 3 bases at V and 7 bases at J, leaving 8 bases unmatched. CDR3 size: 15 residues. Germline lookup yields CDR1 SEHNR and CDR2 FQNEAQ (reference sequence). CDR3 region: CASSFFRDRIEKLFF. CDR3 DNA sequence: TGTGCCAGCAGCTTCTTCCGGGACAGAATTGAAAAACTGTTTTTT. The full variable domain, completed using reference TRBV7-9 and TRBJ1-4, is DTGVSQNPRHKITKRGQNVTFRCDPISEHNRLYWYRQTLGQGPEFLTYFQNEAQLEKSRLLSDRFSAERPKGSFSTLEIQRTEQGDSAMYLCASSFFRDRIEKLFFGSGTQLSVL.

As to this clone: One end of the junction is discordant with germline, which a read error may explain. This rearrangement joins TRBV7-9 to TRBJ2-7; D perhaps matches TRBD1 (6 bases). Germline V CDR1 and CDR2: SEHNR, FQNEAQ (reference sequence). The CDR3 has 15 residues. The CDR3, as DNA: TGTTCCAGCAGCTTACGCGGACAGAGTCCGGACGAGCAGTACTTC. Translating gives CSSSLRGQSPDEQYF.

The rearrangement uses TRBV4-1 and TRBJ2-1; D is undetermined. The CDR3 length is 16 residues. Trimming shortened V by 0 bases and J by 6 bases, and 15 bases separated the two germline ends. In germline, CDR1 is MGHRA, CDR2 YSYEKL. CDR3 DNA: TGCGCCAGCAGCCAAGAAGATCCCGGGTTGCCCAATGAGCAGTTCTTC. Translated: CASSQEDPGLPNEQFF.

The chain recombines TRBV19 with TRBJ2-7; D possibly corresponds to TRBD2 (5 bases). Germline V gives CDR1 LNHDA, CDR2 SQIVND (reference sequence). With 6 bases removed from V and 5 bases from J, the gap between germline ends came to 20 bases. The CDR3 has 15 residues. CDR3 in DNA: TGTGCCAGTAGACCAGAATCCCAGAGAGCGGACGAGCAGTACTTC. Amino acids: CASRPESQRADEQYF.

The V and J genes are TRBV6-1 and TRBJ1-5; 12 nucleotides align to TRBD1. The CDR3 covers 15 residues. Per germline, CDR1 MNHNS and CDR2 SASEGT. J lost 5 bases, V lost 4 bases, and 3 bases had no gene match. CDR3 sequence: CASSVGTGGHQPQHF. The CDR3 DNA reads as TGTGCCAGCAGTGTTGGGACAGGGGGCCATCAGCCCCAGCATTTT.

A remark on this clone: Within the sample, other DNA sequences also encode this same CDR3. The rearrangement links TRBV7-2 to TRBJ2-1, with D perhaps TRBD1 (5 bases). Per the germline V gene, CDR1 is SGHTA and CDR2 is FQGNSA. Trimming removed 1 base from V and 0 bases from J, with 7 bases in between. This CDR3 is built from 15 residues. The CDR3 reads CASSLVGASYNEQFF. The CDR3 coding sequence is TGTGCCAGCAGCTTAGTTGGGGCCTCCTACAATGAGCAGTTCTTC.

The V and J genes are TRBV7-2 and TRBJ2-5; TRBD1 is a possible D gene (6 bases). Trimming cost V 5 bases and J 0 bases, with 10 bases left between them. The germline gives CDR1 SGHTA, CDR2 FQGNSA. This CDR3 has 14 residues. CDR3 in amino acids: CASSPGQHQETQYF. The CDR3 coding sequence is TGTGCCAGCAGCCCTGGACAGCACCAAGAGACCCAGTACTTC.

The rearrangement uses TRBV11-3 and TRBJ2-3; D remains unclear. The CDR3 consists of 14 residues. Trimming removed 1 base from V and 5 bases from J, with 10 bases in between. Per the germline V gene, CDR1 is SGHNT and CDR2 is YENEEA. DNA of the CDR3: TGTGCCAGCAGCTTAGGCCAGGCTATAGATACGCAGTATTTT. Translation: CASSLGQAIDTQYF.

V usage is TRBV6-6 and J usage is TRBJ2-7; possible D gene TRBD2, 6 bases. V dropped 8 bases and J dropped 4 bases, with 15 bases sitting between them. Germline-derived CDR1 and CDR2 are MNHNY and SVGAGI (reference sequence). This CDR3 region has 13 residues. CDR3 region: CASRWAGTYEQYF. In DNA, the CDR3 is TGTGCCAGCCGTTGGGCCGGGACTTACGAGCAGTACTTC.

V gene TRBV6-5 combines with J gene TRBJ1-1; the D gene is possibly TRBD1 (6 bases). Germline CDR1 and CDR2: MNHEY and SVGAGI. CDR3 length equals 14 residues. Trimming pared 5 bases from V and 4 bases from J, leaving 14 bases between. CDR3 bases: TGTGCCAGCAGTGAACAGGGAGGGGTCACTGAAGCTTTCTTT. It encodes CASSEQGGVTEAFF.

V is TRBV7-6 and J is TRBJ2-7; a weak D match, TRBD2 (5 bases). Trimming removed 1 base at V and 7 bases at J, with 17 bases between. From germline, CDR1 is SGHVS and CDR2 FNYEAQ. The CDR3 runs 15 residues. The CDR3 sequence is CASSLEPSSPREQYF. In DNA, the CDR3 is TGTGCCAGCAGCTTAGAACCTAGCTCGCCTCGGGAGCAGTACTTC.